This T cell receptor (beta chain) was profiled in a study of T cell changes during pregnancy in multiple sclerosis. The method was immunoSEQ multiplex PCR; TCRdb's version includes in-frame clones alone and lacks a portion of them. The sample holds 47,000 or so clones, around 91% seen once. This CDR3 comprises 14 residues. Germline V gene lookup returns CDR1 SGHRS and CDR2 YFSETQ. The V end lost 4 bases, the J end lost 0 bases, and 11 bases lay between the germline ends. The chain carries TRBV5-1 and TRBJ2-7, with D hard to call. This receptor was taken from a female donor in good health, enrolled as a control in a pregnancy study. The starting material was peripheral blood, obtained after pregnancy. CDR3 region: CASSLGMASYEQYF. The CDR3 bases are TGCGCCAGCAGCCTAGGAATGGCCTCCTACGAGCAGTACTTC.